The rows below give T cell receptor beta chains drawn from one sample of a study of CD4 T cells in relation to SARS-CoV-2 and coronaviruses. TCRdb keeps only in-frame clones here, not all; method: immunoSEQ multiplex PCR. The data hold approximately 40,000 clones, with just over 75% observed a single time. Their cognate antigens are unknown. Sequencing was done on a sample of memory CD4+ T cells from PBMCs, cultured in vitro. The receptors were sampled from an adult with COVID-19. CDR3s include the opening cysteine and the closing phenylalanine or tryptophan. The D gene is left open where the match is weak. The listing skips clone size in some rows; elsewhere it reads once, few, many or a size class.

D gene: TRBD2
J gene: TRBJ2-5
V gene: TRBV6-1
clone size: NA
CDR3 DNA: TGTGCCAGCAGTGGCGCCTGGTGGGGGGGACCCCAAGAGACCCAGTACTTC
CDR3 protein: CASSGAWWGGPQETQYF

D gene: NA
J gene: TRBJ1-1
V gene: TRBV19
clone size: NA
CDR3 DNA: TGTGCCAGTAGGTCCCCAGGCATGAACACTGAAGCTTTCTTT
CDR3 protein: CASRSPGMNTEAFF

D gene: TRBD1
J gene: TRBJ1-3
V gene: TRBV6-5
clone size: few
CDR3 DNA: TGTGCCAGCAGTTACTCGGCTGACAGGGGTGGTACCATATATTTT
CDR3 protein: CASSYSADRGGTIYF

D gene: TRBD1
J gene: TRBJ2-5
V gene: TRBV30
clone size: NA
CDR3 DNA: TGTGCCTGGTTTACGCCGGGACAGGGTCAAGAGACCCAGTACTTC
CDR3 protein: CAWFTPGQGQETQYF

D gene: NA
J gene: TRBJ1-4
V gene: TRBV28
clone size: NA
CDR3 DNA: TGTGCCAGCAGTTTAACAGCGGAAAAACTGTTTTTT
CDR3 protein: CASSLTAEKLFF

D gene: TRBD2
J gene: TRBJ2-1
V gene: TRBV24-1
clone size: NA
CDR3 DNA: TGTGCCACCAGTGATTTGGCGGGAGACAATGAGCAGTTCTTC
CDR3 protein: CATSDLAGDNEQFF

D gene: TRBD2
J gene: TRBJ2-1
V gene: TRBV28
clone size: NA
CDR3 DNA: TGTGCCAGCAGTCCGACTAGCGGGAGGGACCACAATGAGCAGTTCTTC
CDR3 protein: CASSPTSGRDHNEQFF

D gene: NA
J gene: TRBJ2-5
V gene: TRBV5-1
clone size: once
CDR3 DNA: TGCGCCAGCAGCTTGGTCTGGGGGGGCCGAGAGACCCAGTACTTC
CDR3 protein: CASSLVWGGRETQYF

D gene: TRBD2
J gene: TRBJ2-7
V gene: TRBV7-8
clone size: NA
CDR3 DNA: TGTGCCAGCAGCTTAGGCCTAGCGGACCAGGGATACGAGCAGTACTTC
CDR3 protein: CASSLGLADQGYEQYF

D gene: NA
J gene: TRBJ1-5
V gene: TRBV6-1
clone size: few
CDR3 DNA: TGTGCCAGCAGTGAAAACCCCCCCAATCAGCCCCAGCATTTT
CDR3 protein: CASSENPPNQPQHF

D gene: NA
J gene: TRBJ2-5
V gene: TRBV7-9
clone size: few
CDR3 DNA: TGTGCCAGCAGCGTCGGACAGCAAGAGACCCAGTACTTC
CDR3 protein: CASSVGQQETQYF

D gene: NA
J gene: TRBJ2-3
V gene: TRBV29-1
clone size: NA
CDR3 DNA: TGCAGCGTTGAGAGGCCTGATTGGGGCACAGATACGCAGTATTTT
CDR3 protein: CSVERPDWGTDTQYF

D gene: TRBD2
J gene: TRBJ2-5
V gene: TRBV29-1
clone size: NA
CDR3 DNA: TGCAGCGCTAGAGACGGACTAGTGGTCCCCCAGTACTTC
CDR3 protein: CSARDGLVVPQYF

D gene: NA
J gene: TRBJ2-5
V gene: TRBV25-1
clone size: NA
CDR3 DNA: TGTGCCAGCAGTACCCGACGGTACCAAGAGACCCAGTACTTC
CDR3 protein: CASSTRRYQETQYF

D gene: TRBD1
J gene: TRBJ1-5
V gene: TRBV4-1
clone size: once
CDR3 DNA: TGCGCCAGCAGCCAAGATCCGCGTCGGGACAGGGGCAGCAATCAGCCCCAGCATTTT
CDR3 protein: CASSQDPRRDRGSNQPQHF

D gene: NA
J gene: TRBJ2-2
V gene: TRBV9
clone size: NA
CDR3 DNA: TGTGCCAGCAGCGTATATAGGGAGTCGGGGACGAACACCGGGGAGCTGTTTTTT
CDR3 protein: CASSVYRESGTNTGELFF

D gene: TRBD2
J gene: TRBJ2-7
V gene: TRBV20-1
clone size: NA
CDR3 DNA: TGCAGTGCTAGTAGCGGGGGTGGGTCCTACGAGCAGTACTTC
CDR3 protein: CSASSGGGSYEQYF

D gene: TRBD1
J gene: TRBJ1-6
V gene: TRBV20-1
clone size: once
CDR3 DNA: TGCAGTGCTAGTAAAAGAGCCGGGACAGATAATTCACCCCTCCACTTT
CDR3 protein: CSASKRAGTDNSPLHF

D gene: TRBD1
J gene: TRBJ1-1
V gene: TRBV28
clone size: NA
CDR3 DNA: TGTGCCAGCAGCCGCCCGGGACAGGGATCGGGCACTGAAGCTTTCTTT
CDR3 protein: CASSRPGQGSGTEAFF

D gene: NA
J gene: TRBJ1-1
V gene: TRBV30
clone size: few
CDR3 DNA: TGTGCCTGGGGAGCGCTGAACACTGAAGCTTTCTTT
CDR3 protein: CAWGALNTEAFF

D gene: NA
J gene: TRBJ2-1
V gene: TRBV21-1
clone size: NA
CDR3 DNA: TGTGCCAGCAGCACTAGCGGGAGCAATGAGCAGTTCTTC
CDR3 protein: CASSTSGSNEQFF

D gene: TRBD2
J gene: TRBJ2-7
V gene: TRBV7-9
clone size: few
CDR3 DNA: TGTGCCAGCGGGCCGGGACTAGCGGAGTACGAGCAGTACTTC
CDR3 protein: CASGPGLAEYEQYF

D gene: NA
J gene: TRBJ1-3
V gene: TRBV6-5
clone size: NA
CDR3 DNA: TGTGCCAGCAGACCCGACAGAGGTGGAAACACCATATATTTT
CDR3 protein: CASRPDRGGNTIYF

D gene: NA
J gene: TRBJ1-6
V gene: TRBV28
clone size: NA
CDR3 DNA: TGTGCCAGCCTAGACAGGTGGAATTCACCCCTCCACTTT
CDR3 protein: CASLDRWNSPLHF

D gene: TRBD2
J gene: TRBJ2-7
V gene: TRBV7-2
clone size: NA
CDR3 DNA: TGTGCCAGCAGCTGGGCTAGCGGGAGCGGTGGCTACGAGCAGTACTTC
CDR3 protein: CASSWASGSGGYEQYF

D gene: NA
J gene: TRBJ2-3
V gene: TRBV2
clone size: NA
CDR3 DNA: TGTGCCAGCCAAGATGCATTCACAGATACGCAGTATTTT
CDR3 protein: CASQDAFTDTQYF

D gene: NA
J gene: TRBJ2-7
V gene: TRBV7-9
clone size: few
CDR3 DNA: TGTGCCAGCAGGGAAGCGGGCGGCGGCTCCTACGAGCAGTACTTC
CDR3 protein: CASREAGGGSYEQYF

D gene: TRBD2
J gene: TRBJ2-1
V gene: TRBV12-5
clone size: NA
CDR3 DNA: TGTGCTAGTGGAATACCGGGACTAGGGAGTGAGCAGTTCTTC
CDR3 protein: CASGIPGLGSEQFF

D gene: NA
J gene: TRBJ2-7
V gene: TRBV6-5
clone size: NA
CDR3 DNA: TGTGCCAGCAGAGGGACGCAATCCTACGAGCAGTACTTC
CDR3 protein: CASRGTQSYEQYF